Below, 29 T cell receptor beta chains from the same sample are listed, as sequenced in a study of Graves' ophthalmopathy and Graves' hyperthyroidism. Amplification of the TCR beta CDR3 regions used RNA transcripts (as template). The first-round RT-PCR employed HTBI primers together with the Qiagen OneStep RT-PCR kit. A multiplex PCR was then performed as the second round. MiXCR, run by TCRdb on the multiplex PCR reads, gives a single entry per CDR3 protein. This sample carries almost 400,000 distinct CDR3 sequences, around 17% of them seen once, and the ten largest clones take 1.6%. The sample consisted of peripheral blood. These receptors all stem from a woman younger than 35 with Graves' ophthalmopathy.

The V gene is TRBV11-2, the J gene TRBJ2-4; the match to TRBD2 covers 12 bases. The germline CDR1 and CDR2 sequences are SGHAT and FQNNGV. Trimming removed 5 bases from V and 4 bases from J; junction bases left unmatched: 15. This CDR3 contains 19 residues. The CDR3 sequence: CASSRKTSGSPVTKNIQYF. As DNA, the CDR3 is TGTGCCAGCAGCAGGAAGACTAGCGGGAGTCCCGTAACTAAAAACATTCAGTACTTC.

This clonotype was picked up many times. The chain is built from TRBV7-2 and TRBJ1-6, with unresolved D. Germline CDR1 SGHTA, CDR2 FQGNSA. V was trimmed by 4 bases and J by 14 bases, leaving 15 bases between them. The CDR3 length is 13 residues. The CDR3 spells CASSSGGQKTLHF. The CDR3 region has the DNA TGTGCCAGCAGCTCGGGTGGCCAGAAGACCCTCCACTTT.

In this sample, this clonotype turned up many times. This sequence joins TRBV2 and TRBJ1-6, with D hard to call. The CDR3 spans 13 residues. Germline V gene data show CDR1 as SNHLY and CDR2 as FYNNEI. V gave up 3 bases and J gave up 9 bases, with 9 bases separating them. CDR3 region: CASSDRVGSPLHF. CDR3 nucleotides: TGTGCCAGCAGTGACCGGGTTGGTTCACCCCTCCACTTT.

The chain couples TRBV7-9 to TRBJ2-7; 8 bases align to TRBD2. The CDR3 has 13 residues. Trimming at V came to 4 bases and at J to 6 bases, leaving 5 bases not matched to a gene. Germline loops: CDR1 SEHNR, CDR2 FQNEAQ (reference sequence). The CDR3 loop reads CASSSGGYGEQYF. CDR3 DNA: TGTGCCAGCAGCTCGGGGGGGTACGGCGAGCAGTACTTC.

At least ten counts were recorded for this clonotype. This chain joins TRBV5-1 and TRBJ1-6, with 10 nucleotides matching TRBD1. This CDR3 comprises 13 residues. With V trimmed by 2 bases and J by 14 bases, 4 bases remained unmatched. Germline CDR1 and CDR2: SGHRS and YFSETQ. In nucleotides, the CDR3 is TGCGCCAGCAGCTTAGGGACAGGGGAGACCCTCCACTTT. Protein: CASSLGTGETLHF.

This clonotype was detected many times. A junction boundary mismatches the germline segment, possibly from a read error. CDR3 protein: CASSPRDLGRRGFF. The CDR3 region has the DNA TGTGCCAGCAGTCCCCGGGACTTAGGGCGGAGGGGGTTCTTC. This chain links TRBV6-2 or TRBV6-3 with TRBJ2-4; possibly TRBD1 or TRBD2 for D (6 bases each). CDR3 length equals 14 residues. In germline, CDR1 is MNHEY, CDR2 SVGEGT.

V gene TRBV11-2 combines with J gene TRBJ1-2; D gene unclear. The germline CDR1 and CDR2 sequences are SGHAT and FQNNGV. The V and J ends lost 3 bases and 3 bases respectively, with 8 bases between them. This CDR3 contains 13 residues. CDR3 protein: CASSFAAHYGYTF. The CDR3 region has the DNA TGTGCCAGCAGCTTCGCAGCCCACTATGGCTACACCTTC.

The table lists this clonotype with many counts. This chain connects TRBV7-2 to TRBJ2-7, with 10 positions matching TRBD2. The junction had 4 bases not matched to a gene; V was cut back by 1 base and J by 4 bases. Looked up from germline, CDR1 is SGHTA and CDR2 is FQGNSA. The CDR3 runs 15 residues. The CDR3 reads CASSLGSGGVYEQYF. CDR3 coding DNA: TGTGCCAGCAGCTTAGGAAGCGGGGGGGTGTACGAGCAGTACTTC. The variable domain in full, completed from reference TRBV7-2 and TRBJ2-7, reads GAGVSQSPSNKVTEKGKDVELRCDPISGHTALYWYRQSLGQGLEFLIYFQGNSAPDKSGLPSDRFSAERTGGSVSTLTIQRTQQEDSAVYLCASSLGSGGVYEQYFGPGTRLTVT.

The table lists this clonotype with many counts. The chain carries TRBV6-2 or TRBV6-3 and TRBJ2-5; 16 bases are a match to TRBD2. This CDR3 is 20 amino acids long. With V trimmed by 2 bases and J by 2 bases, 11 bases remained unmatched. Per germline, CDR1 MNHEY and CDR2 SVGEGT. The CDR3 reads CASSYGGLAGGPGPQETQYF. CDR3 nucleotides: TGTGCCAGCAGTTACGGGGGACTAGCGGGAGGGCCGGGGCCACAAGAGACCCAGTACTTC.

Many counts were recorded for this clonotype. CDR3 residues: CASSSIAGEQYF. CDR3 nucleotides: TGTGCCAGCAGTTCCATAGCAGGGGAGCAGTACTTC. The chain carries TRBV6-2 or TRBV6-3 and TRBJ2-7, with D perhaps matching TRBD1 (5 bases). Per germline, CDR1 MNHEY and CDR2 SVGEGT. This CDR3 has 12 residues. V was trimmed by 4 bases and J by 7 bases, leaving 11 bases between them.

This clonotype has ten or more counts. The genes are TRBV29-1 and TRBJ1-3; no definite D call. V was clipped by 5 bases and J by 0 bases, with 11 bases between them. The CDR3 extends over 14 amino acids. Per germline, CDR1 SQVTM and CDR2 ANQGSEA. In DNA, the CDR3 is TGCAGCGTTACCCCTACTTCCTCTGGAAACACCATATATTTT. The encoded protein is CSVTPTSSGNTIYF. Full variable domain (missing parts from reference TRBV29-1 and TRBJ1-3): SAVISQKPSRDICQRGTSLTIQCQVDSQVTMMFWYRQQPGQSLTLIATANQGSEATYESGFVIDKFPISRPNLTFSTLTVSNMSPEDSSIYLCSVTPTSSGNTIYFGEGSWLTVV.

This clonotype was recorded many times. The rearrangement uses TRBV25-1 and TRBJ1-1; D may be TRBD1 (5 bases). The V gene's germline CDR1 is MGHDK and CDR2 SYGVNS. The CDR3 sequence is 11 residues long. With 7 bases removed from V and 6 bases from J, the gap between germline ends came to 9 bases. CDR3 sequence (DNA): TGTGCCAGCAAGGGGTTCGCTGAAGCTTTCTTT. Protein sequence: CASKGFAEAFF.

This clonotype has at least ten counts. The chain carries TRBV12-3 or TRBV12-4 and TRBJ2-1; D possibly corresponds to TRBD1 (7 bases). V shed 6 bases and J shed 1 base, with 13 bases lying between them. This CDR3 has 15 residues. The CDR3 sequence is CASRRGQWSYNEQFF. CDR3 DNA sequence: TGTGCCAGCAGGCGGGGACAGTGGTCCTACAATGAGCAGTTCTTC.

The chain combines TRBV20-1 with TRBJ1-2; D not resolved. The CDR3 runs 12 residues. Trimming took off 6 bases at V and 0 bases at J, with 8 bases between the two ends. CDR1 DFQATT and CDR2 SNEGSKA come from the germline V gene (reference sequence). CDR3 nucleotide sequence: TGCAGTGCGAGAAGATCTAACTATGGCTACACCTTC. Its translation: CSARRSNYGYTF.

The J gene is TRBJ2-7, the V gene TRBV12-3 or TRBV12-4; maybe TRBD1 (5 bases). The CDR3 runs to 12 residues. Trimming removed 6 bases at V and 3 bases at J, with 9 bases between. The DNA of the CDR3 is TGTGCCAGCAGCAAAGGACACTACGAGCAGTACTTC. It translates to CASSKGHYEQYF.

This CDR3 is CASSLKWTSGYEQYF. In nucleotides, the CDR3 is TGTGCCAGCAGTTTAAAATGGACTAGCGGTTACGAGCAGTACTTC. The chain recombines TRBV12-3 or TRBV12-4 with TRBJ2-7; TRBD2 aligns across 10 bases. The J segment lost 4 bases and the V segment lost 2 bases, leaving 5 bases of the junction unmatched. The CDR3 spans 15 residues.

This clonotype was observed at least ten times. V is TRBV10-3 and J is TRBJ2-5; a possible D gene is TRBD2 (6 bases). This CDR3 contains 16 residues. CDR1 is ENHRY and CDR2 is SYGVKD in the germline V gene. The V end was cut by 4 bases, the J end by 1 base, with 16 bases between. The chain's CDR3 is CAISGVGGASQETQYF. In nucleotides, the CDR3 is TGTGCCATCAGTGGAGTGGGCGGGGCAAGCCAAGAGACCCAGTACTTC.

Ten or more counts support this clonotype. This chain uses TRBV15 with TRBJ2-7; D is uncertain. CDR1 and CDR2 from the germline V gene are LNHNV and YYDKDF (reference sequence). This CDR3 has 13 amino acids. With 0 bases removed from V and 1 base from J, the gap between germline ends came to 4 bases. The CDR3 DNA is TGTGCCACCAGCAGAGACCGATCCTACGAGCAGTACTTC. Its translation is CATSRDRSYEQYF.

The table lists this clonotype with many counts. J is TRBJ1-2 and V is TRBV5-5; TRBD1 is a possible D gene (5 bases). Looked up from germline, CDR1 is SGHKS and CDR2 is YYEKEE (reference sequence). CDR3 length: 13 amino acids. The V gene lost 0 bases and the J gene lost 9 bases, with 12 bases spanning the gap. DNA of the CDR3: TGTGCCAGCAGCTTGGGTCAGGGCGGGAGCTACACCTTC. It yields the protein CASSLGQGGSYTF.

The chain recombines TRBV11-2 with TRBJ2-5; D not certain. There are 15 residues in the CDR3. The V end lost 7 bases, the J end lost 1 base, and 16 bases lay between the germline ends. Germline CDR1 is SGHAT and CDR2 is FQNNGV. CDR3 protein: CASTLRASIQETQYF. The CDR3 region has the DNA TGTGCCAGCACTCTCCGGGCCAGTATCCAAGAGACCCAGTACTTC.

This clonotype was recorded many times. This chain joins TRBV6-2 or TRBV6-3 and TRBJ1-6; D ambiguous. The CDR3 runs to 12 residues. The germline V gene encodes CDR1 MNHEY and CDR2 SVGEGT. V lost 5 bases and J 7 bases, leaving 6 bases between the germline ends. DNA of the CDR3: TGTGCCAGCAGTGACGGAAATTCACCCCTCCACTTT. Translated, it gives CASSDGNSPLHF.

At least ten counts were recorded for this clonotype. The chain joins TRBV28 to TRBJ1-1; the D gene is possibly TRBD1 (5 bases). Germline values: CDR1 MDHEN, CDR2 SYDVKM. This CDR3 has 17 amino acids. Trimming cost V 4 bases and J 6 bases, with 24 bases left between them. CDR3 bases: TGTGCCAGCAGTTCTGAGGACCGAGGGAAGGGGATTGCTGAAGCTTTCTTT. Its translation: CASSSEDRGKGIAEAFF.

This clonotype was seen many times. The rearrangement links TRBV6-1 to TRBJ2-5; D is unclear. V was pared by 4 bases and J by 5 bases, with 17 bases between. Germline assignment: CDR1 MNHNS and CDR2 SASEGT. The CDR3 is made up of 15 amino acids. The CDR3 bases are TGTGCCAGCAGTGTGGTGCAAGCGCCAAGGGAGACCCAGTACTTC. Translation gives CASSVVQAPRETQYF.

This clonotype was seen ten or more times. The CDR3 DNA sequence: TGTGCCAGCACTGGGGGAAACGAGCAGTACTTC. It codes for CASTGGNEQYF. This rearrangement joins TRBV6-1 to TRBJ2-7; either TRBD1 or TRBD2 may fit D (5 bases each). Germline lookup yields CDR1 MNHNS and CDR2 SASEGT. This CDR3 is built from 11 residues. Between the trimmed V and J ends, which lost 7 bases and 5 bases, there was a span of 9 bases.

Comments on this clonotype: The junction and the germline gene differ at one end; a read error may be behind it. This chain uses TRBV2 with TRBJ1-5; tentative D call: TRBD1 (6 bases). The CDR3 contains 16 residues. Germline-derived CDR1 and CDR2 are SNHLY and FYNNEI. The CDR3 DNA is TGTGCCATCAGTGAGTCGGGGGCAGGTGGGAATCAGCCCCAGCATTTT. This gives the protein CAISESGAGGNQPQHF. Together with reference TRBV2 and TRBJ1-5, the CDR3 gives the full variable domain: EPEVTQTPSHQVTQMGQEVILRCVPISNHLYFYWYRQILGQKVEFLVSFYNNEISEKSEIFDDQFSVERPDGSNFTLKIRSTKLEDSAMYFCAISESGAGGNQPQHFGDGTRLSIL.

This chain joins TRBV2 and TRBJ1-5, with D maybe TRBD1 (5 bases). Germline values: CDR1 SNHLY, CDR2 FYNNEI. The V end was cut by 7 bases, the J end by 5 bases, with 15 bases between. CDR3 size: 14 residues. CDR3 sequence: CASTAGTYYQPQHF. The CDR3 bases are TGTGCCAGCACCGCCGGGACTTATTATCAGCCCCAGCATTTT. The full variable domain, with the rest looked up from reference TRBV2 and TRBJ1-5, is EPEVTQTPSHQVTQMGQEVILRCVPISNHLYFYWYRQILGQKVEFLVSFYNNEISEKSEIFDDQFSVERPDGSNFTLKIRSTKLEDSAMYFCASTAGTYYQPQHFGDGTRLSIL.

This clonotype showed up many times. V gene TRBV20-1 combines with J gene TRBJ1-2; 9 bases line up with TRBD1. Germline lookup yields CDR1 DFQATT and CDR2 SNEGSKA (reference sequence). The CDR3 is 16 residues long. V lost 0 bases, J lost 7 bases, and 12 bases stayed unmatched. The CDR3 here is CSARDLRTGDSGGYTF. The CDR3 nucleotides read TGCAGTGCTAGAGATCTCCGGACAGGGGACTCGGGTGGCTACACCTTC.

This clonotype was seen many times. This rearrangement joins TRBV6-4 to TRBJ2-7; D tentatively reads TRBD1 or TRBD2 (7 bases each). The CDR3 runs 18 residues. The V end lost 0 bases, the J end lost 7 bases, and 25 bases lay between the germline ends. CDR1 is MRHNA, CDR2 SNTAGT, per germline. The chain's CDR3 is CASSDSSHWAGGGGEQYF. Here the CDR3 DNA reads TGTGCCAGCAGTGACTCGAGTCATTGGGCAGGGGGAGGGGGAGAGCAGTACTTC.

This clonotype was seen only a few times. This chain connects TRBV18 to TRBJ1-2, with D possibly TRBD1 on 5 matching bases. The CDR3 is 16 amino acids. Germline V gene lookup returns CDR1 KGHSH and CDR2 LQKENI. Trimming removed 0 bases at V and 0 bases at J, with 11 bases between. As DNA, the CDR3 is TGTGCCAGCTCACCACCGGGGGGGTCCACTAACTATGGCTACACCTTC. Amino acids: CASSPPGGSTNYGYTF.